This TCR beta chain derives from a study of blood T cell repertoires in COVID-19. The assay was immunoSEQ multiplex PCR, and TCRdb's table has in-frame clones only and misses some. The sample gives under 350,000 clones, about nine tenths of which show up once; about 2.7% is in the top ten. This clone was found once. V lost 7 bases and J 2 bases, leaving 11 bases between the germline ends. The germline gives CDR1 GTSNPN, CDR2 SVGIG (reference sequence). This CDR3 spans 12 amino acids. V is TRBV30 and J is TRBJ1-1; unclear D gene. This sequence originates from a woman aged 18-29 years who had recovered from COVID-19. The sequenced sample was PBMCs or T cells enriched from blood (not recorded which). CDR3: CASSPFNTEAFF. CDR3 nucleotide sequence: TGTGCCTCGAGCCCTTTTAACACTGAAGCTTTCTTT.